This T cell receptor beta chain was observed in a study of T cell responses to AZD1222 COVID-19 vaccine. As for this clone: Its antigen is unidentified.

Assay: immunoSEQ multiplex PCR; the TCRdb copy retains only in-frame clones and omits some. This sample has almost 50,000 clones, with 65% to 85% found just once. Trimming removed 4 bases at V and 0 bases at J, with 11 bases between. There are 16 residues in the CDR3. Looked up from germline, CDR1 is SGHRS and CDR2 is YFSETQ. Study-wide points: Repertoires were collected only later (after the peak T cell response had occurred). Among the donors, most were white British and more were female, and clonal diversity was possibly underestimated. Spike-specific TCR breadth and depth rose after two AZD1222 doses.

This specimen was peripheral blood, taken on day 0 of MenACWY control vaccination. The clonotype was recovered from an adult in good health. The chain carries TRBV5-1 and TRBJ2-6; tentatively, D is TRBD2 (6 bases). This CDR3 is CASSIAAGSGANVLTF. CDR3 DNA sequence: TGCGCCAGCAGCATAGCAGCGGGCTCTGGGGCCAACGTCCTGACTTTC.